The clone carrying this T cell receptor beta chain was picked up one time. Antigen unknown. V gave up 2 bases and J gave up 4 bases, with 11 bases separating them. This CDR3 is built from 15 residues. CDR1 is SEHNR, CDR2 FQNEAQ, per germline (reference sequence). The entry originates in a study of cytomegalovirus exposure and HLA in healthy donors. Study-wide findings and caveats: More clonal expansion characterized HLA-associated TCR beta chains than equally common others in a later analysis. Immune exposure information available was restricted to CMV serostatus. HLA allele associations emerged for roughly 17,000 TCR beta sequences in a later analysis, at 0.05 false discovery rate. The study flagged around 160 TCR beta chains as cytomegalovirus-associated.

Primers for the PCR totalled 60 Vbeta and 13 Jbeta. TCRdb's table, derived via immunoSEQ multiplex PCR, lists solely in-frame clones and lacks some. Among about 70,000 clones listed, around 69% were seen once. The sequenced sample was PBMCs. The chain uses TRBV7-9 and TRBJ2-2; D uncertain. This receptor was obtained from a human donor in good health. CDR3 nucleotide sequence: TGTGCCAGCAGCTTAAGGCTAGAGAGCACCGGGGAGCTGTTTTTT. This sequence encodes CASSLRLESTGELFF.